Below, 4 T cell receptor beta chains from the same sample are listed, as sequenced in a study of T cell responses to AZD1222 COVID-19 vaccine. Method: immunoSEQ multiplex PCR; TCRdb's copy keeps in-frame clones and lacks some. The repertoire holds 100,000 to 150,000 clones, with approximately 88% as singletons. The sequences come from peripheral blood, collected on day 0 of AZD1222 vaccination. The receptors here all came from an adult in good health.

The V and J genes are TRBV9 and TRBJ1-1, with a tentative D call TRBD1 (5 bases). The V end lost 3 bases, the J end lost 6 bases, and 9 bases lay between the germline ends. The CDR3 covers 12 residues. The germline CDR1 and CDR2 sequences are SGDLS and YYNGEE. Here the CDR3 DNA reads TGTGCCAGCAGCGGTGGGACTTCTGAAGCTTTCTTT. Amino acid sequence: CASSGGTSEAFF. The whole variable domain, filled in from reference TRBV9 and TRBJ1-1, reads DSGVTQTPKHLITATGQRVTLRCSPRSGDLSVYWYQQSLDQGLQFLIQYYNGEERAKGNILERFSAQQFPDLHSELNLSSLELGDSALYFCASSGGTSEAFFGQGTRLTVV.

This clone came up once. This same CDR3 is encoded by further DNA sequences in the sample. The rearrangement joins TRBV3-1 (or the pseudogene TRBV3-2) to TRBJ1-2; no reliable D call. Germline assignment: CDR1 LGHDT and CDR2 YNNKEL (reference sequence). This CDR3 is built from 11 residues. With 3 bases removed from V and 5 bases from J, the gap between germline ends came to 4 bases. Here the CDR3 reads CASSQGYGYTF. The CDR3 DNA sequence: TGTGCCAGCAGCCAGGGTTATGGCTACACCTTC.

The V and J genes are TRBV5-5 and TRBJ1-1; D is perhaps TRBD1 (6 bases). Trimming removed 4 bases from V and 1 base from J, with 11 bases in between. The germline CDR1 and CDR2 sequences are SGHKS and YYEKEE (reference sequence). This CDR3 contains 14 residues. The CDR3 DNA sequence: TGTGCCAGCAGCGCCGGGACAACGAACACTGAAGCTTTCTTT. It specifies CASSAGTTNTEAFF. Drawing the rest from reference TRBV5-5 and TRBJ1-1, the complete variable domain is DAGVTQSPTHLIKTRGQQVTLRCSPISGHKSVSWYQQVLGQGPQFIFQYYEKEERGRGNFPDRFSARQFPNYSSELNVNALLLGDSALYLCASSAGTTNTEAFFGQGTRLTVV.

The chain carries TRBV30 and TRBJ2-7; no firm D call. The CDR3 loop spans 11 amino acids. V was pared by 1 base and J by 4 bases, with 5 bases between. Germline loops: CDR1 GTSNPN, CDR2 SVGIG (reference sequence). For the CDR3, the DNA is TGTGCCTGGAGTGATCATTACGAGCAGTACTTC. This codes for CAWSDHYEQYF.